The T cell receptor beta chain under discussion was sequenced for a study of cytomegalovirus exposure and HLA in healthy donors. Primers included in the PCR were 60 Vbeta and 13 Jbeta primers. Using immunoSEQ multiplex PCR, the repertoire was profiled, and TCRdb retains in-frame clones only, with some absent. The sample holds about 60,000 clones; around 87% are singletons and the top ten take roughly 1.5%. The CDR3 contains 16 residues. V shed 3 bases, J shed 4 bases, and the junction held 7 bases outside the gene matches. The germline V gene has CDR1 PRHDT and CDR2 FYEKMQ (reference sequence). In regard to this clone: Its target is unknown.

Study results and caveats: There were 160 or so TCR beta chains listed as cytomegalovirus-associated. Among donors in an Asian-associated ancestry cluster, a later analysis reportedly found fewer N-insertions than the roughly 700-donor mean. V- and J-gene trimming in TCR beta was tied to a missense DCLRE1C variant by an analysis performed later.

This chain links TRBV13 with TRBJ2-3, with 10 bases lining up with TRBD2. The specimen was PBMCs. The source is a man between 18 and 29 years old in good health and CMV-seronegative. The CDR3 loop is CASSFTAGGSSDTQYF. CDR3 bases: TGTGCCAGCAGCTTTACAGCGGGGGGGTCTTCAGATACGCAGTATTTT.